The entry that follows covers one TCR beta chain sequence. Generated by immunoSEQ multiplex PCR, the TCRdb table keeps only in-frame clones and is missing some. The sample includes about 81,000 clones, about 81% of them seen just once. The CDR3 is 15 residues long. The germline CDR1 and CDR2 sequences are SEHNR and FQNEAQ (reference sequence). Deletions cut 7 bases from V and 5 bases from J, with 17 bases between. The data belong to a study of technical replicates of blood from a few donors. The rearrangement uses TRBV7-9 and TRBJ2-2, with D tentatively TRBD2 (6 bases). The source is a human donor in good health. Some clones in this sample may be carry-over from other donors' samples. Sequenced sample: PBMCs. CDR3 loop: CASMPGELSTGELFF. The CDR3 coding sequence is TGTGCCAGCATGCCGGGGGAACTATCAACCGGGGAGCTGTTTTTT.